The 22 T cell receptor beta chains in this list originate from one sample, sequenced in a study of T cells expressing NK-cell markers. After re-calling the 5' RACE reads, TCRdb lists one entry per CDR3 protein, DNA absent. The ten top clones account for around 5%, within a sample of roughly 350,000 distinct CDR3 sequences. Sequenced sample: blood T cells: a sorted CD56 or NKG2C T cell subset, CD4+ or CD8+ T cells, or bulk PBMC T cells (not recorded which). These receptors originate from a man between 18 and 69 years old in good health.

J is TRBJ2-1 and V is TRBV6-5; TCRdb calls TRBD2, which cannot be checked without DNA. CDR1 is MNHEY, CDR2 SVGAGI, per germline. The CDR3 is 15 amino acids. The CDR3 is CASSTSTARARGQFF.

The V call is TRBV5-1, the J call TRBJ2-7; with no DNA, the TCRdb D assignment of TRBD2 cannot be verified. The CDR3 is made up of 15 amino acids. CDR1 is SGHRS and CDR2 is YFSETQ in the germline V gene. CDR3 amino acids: CASSSLMGLSGEQYF.

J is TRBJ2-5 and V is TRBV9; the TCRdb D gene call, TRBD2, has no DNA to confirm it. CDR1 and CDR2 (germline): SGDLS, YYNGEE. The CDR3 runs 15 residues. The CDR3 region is CASSVGGGGTETQYF.

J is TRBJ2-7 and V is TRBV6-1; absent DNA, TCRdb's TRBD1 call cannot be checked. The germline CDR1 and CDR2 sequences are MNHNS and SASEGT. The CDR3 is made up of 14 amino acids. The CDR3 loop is CASCMTGVMYEQYF.

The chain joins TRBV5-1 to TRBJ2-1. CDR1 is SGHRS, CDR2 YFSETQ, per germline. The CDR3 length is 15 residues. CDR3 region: CASSITSDSYNEQFF.

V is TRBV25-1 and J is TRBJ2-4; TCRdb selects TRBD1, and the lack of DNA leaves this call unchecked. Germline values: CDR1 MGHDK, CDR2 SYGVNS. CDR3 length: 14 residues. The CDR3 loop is CASSDGGSQDIQYF.

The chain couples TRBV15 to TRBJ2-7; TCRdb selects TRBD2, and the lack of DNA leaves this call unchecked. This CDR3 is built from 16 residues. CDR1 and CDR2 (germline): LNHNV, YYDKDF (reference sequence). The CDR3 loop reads CATSRDLGLAGYEQYF.

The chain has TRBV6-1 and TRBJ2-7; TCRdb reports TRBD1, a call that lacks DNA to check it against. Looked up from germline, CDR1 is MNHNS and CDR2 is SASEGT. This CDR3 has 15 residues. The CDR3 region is CASRVGTGFSYEQYF.

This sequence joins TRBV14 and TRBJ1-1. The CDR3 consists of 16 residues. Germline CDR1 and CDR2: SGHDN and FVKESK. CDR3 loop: CASSQEGRGGDTEAFF.

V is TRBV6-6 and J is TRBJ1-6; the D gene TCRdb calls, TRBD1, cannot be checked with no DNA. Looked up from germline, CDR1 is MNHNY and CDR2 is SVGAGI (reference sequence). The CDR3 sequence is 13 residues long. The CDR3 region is CASETGGNSPLHF.

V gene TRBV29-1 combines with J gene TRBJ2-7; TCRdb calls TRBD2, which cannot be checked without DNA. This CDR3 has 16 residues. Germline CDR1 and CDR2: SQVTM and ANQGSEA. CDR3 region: CSVAGTSGAYSYEQYF.

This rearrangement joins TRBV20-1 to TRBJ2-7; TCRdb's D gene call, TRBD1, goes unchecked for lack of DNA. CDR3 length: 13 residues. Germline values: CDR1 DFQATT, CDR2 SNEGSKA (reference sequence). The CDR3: CSAREDNSYEQYF.

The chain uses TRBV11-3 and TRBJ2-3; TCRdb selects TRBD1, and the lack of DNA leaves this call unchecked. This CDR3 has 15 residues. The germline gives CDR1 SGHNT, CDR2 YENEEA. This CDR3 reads CASSLGRGAIDTQYF. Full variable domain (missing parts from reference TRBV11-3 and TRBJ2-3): EAGVVQSPRYKIIEKKQPVAFWCNPISGHNTLYWYLQNLGQGPELLIRYENEEAVDDSQLPKDRFSAERLKGVDSTLKIQPAELGDSAVYLCASSLGRGAIDTQYFGPGTRLTVL.

CDR3 sequence: CASSSAHGTGNEKLFF. The genes are TRBV5-1 and TRBJ1-4; TCRdb lists TRBD1, though no DNA is available to test this call. Germline V gene sequence: CDR1 SGHRS, CDR2 YFSETQ. The CDR3 is 16 amino acids.

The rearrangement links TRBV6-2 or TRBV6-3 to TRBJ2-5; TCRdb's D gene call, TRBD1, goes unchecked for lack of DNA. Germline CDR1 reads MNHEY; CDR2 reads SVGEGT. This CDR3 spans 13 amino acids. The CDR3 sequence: CASSYSRGQTQYF.

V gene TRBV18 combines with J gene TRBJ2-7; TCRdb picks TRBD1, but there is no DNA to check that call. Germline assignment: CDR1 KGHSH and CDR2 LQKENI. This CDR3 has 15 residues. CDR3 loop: CASSPDRVVYYEQYF.

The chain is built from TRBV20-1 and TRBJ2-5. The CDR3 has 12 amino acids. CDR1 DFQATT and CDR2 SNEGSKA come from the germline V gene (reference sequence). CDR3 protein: CSASEVGETQYF.

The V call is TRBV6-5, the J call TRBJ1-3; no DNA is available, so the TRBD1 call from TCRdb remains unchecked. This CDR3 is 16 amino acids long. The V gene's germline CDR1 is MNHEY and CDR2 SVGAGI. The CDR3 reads CASSYRRGVVGNTIYF.

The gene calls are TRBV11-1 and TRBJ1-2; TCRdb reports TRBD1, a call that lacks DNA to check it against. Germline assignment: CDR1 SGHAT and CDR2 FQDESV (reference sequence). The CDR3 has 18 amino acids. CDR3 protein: CASSSEVTGGEANYGYTF.

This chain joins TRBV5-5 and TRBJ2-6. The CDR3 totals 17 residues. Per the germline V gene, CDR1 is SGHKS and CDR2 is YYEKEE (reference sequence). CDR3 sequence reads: CASSLEPWSSGANVLTF.

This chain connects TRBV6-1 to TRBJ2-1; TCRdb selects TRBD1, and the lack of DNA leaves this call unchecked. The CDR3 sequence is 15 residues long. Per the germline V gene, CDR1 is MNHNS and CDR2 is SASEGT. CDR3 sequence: CASSERTGGGYEQFF.

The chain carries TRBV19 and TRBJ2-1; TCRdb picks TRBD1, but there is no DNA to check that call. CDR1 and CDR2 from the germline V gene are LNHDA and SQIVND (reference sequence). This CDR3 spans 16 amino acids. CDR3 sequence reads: CASSITGKMSYNEQFF. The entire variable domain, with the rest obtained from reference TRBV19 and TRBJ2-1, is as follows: DGGITQSPKYLFRKEGQNVTLSCEQNLNHDAMYWYRQDPGQGLRLIYYSQIVNDFQKGDIAEGYSVSREKKESFPLTVTSAQKNPTAFYLCASSITGKMSYNEQFFGPGTRLTVL.